Detailed here is one T cell receptor beta chain. The target antigen is unknown. About 120 mL of blood, on average, came from one heparinised draw per donor. Sequenced material consisted of expressed TCRB transcripts (all of the isolated RNA was reverse transcribed). Assay: immunoSEQ multiplex PCR; the TCRdb copy retains only in-frame clones and omits some. The sample has 120,000 to 150,000 clones, under 60% seen once. The germline V gene encodes CDR1 SGHTA and CDR2 FQGNSA. CDR3 size: 19 residues. The V end was cut by 6 bases, the J end by 4 bases, with 30 bases between. The data derive from a study of beta chain features in type 1 diabetes. General study findings and limits: Shorter TCRB CDR3s, moderately but significantly so, marked every one of the four CD4+ subsets in Type 1 diabetes patients. Patients with type 1 diabetes carried fewer insertions and had more deletions at their VDJ junctions. Shorter templates might be favored by PCR, equally in patients and controls.

The sequenced sample was Tregs from blood. The chain uses TRBV7-2 and TRBJ1-1; a weak D match, TRBD1 (6 bases). This TCR came from a man aged 18 to 29 in good health. CDR3 sequence: CASSRVLGQMPFSSTEAFF. CDR3 sequence (DNA): TGTGCCAGCAGTCGCGTCCTCGGACAGATGCCCTTCTCGTCCACTGAAGCTTTCTTT.